Following are 16 T cell receptor beta chains from one sample sequenced in a study of early T cells in non-severe SARS-CoV-2 infection. Each CDR3 protein is one row after TCRdb ran MiXCR on the 5' RACE reads. The sample yields tens of thousands of distinct CDR3 sequences, around 20% seen once. This sample comprised whole blood, obtained at baseline. The origin of the receptors is an adult who was a healthcare worker with PCR-confirmed SARS-CoV-2 infection or an uninfected control (not recorded which).

The V gene is TRBV7-9, the J gene TRBJ2-3, with D unclear. V lost 4 bases and J lost 2, with 13 bases in between. From germline, CDR1 is SEHNR and CDR2 FQNEAQ (reference sequence). The CDR3 sequence is 15 residues long. CDR3 bases: TGTGCCAGCAGCTCGATCCGGGCAGCCACAGATACGCAGTATTTT. This encodes CASSSIRAATDTQYF.

This clonotype was observed at least ten times. V usage is TRBV2 and J usage is TRBJ1-2; the match to TRBD1 covers 7 bases. The germline V gene has CDR1 SNHLY and CDR2 FYNNEI. The CDR3 contains 14 residues. J lost 7 bases, V lost 7 bases, and 12 bases had no gene match. The CDR3 nucleotides read TGTGCCAGCACATCTCAGGGACAGATAGTTGGCTACACCTTC. It is translated as CASTSQGQIVGYTF. Together with reference TRBV2 and TRBJ1-2, the CDR3 gives the full variable domain: EPEVTQTPSHQVTQMGQEVILRCVPISNHLYFYWYRQILGQKVEFLVSFYNNEISEKSEIFDDQFSVERPDGSNFTLKIRSTKLEDSAMYFCASTSQGQIVGYTFGSGTRLTVV.

The V call is TRBV5-1, the J call TRBJ2-3; the D is unclear. The germline V and J ends were trimmed by 5 bases and 0 bases, with 10 bases remaining between them. Germline loops: CDR1 SGHRS, CDR2 YFSETQ. This CDR3 comprises 14 residues. CDR3 in amino acids: CASRDGHSTDTQYF. DNA of the CDR3: TGCGCCAGCAGGGACGGGCATAGCACAGATACGCAGTATTTT.

The table lists this clonotype with a few counts. The chain is built from TRBV27 and TRBJ1-5; maybe TRBD1 (5 bases). Germline loops: CDR1 MNHEY, CDR2 SMNVEV (reference sequence). Trimming took 5 bases from V and 7 from J, leaving 18 bases between them. The length of the CDR3 is 15 residues. Written as DNA, the CDR3 is TGTGCCAGCAGTCAGGGAACCAGCACGGGGCAGCCCCAGCATTTT. Translating gives CASSQGTSTGQPQHF.

This clonotype was seen only a few times. This chain links TRBV10-2 with TRBJ2-2, with 8 bases aligning to TRBD2. The J segment lost 0 bases and the V segment lost 5 bases, leaving 5 bases of the junction unmatched. The CDR3 is made up of 16 amino acids. Germline V gives CDR1 WSHSY, CDR2 SAAADI. In DNA form, the CDR3 reads TGCGCCAGCAGTCCAGGGACTAGAGCGAACACCGGGGAGCTGTTTTTT. Protein sequence: CASSPGTRANTGELFF.

At least ten counts were recorded for this clonotype. J is TRBJ1-3 and V is TRBV7-9, with D perhaps matching TRBD1 (5 bases). The CDR3 contains 13 residues. The V end lost 3 bases, the J end lost 6 bases, and 9 bases lay between the germline ends. Per the germline V gene, CDR1 is SEHNR and CDR2 is FQNEAQ (reference sequence). As DNA, the CDR3 is TGTGCCAGCAGCTTCCAGGGAGCAAACACCATATATTTT. Translation: CASSFQGANTIYF.

This chain connects TRBV18 to TRBJ2-5; D is unclear. Germline values: CDR1 KGHSH, CDR2 LQKENI. V lost 3 bases, J lost 5 bases, and 13 bases lay in between. This CDR3 has 14 residues. CDR3 loop: CASSPPSARETQYF. The DNA of the CDR3 is TGTGCCAGCTCACCCCCGTCTGCCCGTGAGACCCAGTACTTC.

This chain uses TRBV14 with TRBJ2-1, with TRBD1 matching over 7 bases. The CDR3 contains 13 residues. CDR1 SGHDN and CDR2 FVKESK come from the germline V gene. V was pared by 2 bases and J by 9 bases, with 4 bases of the junction left unmatched. The CDR3 sequence: CASSQNHRGEQFF. The DNA of the CDR3 is TGTGCCAGCAGCCAAAACCACAGGGGTGAGCAGTTCTTC.

CDR3 loop: CASSREGRRLAEAFF. Written as DNA, the CDR3 is TGTGCCAGCAGCCGCGAGGGGCGCCGGCTGGCTGAAGCTTTCTTT. The V call is TRBV16, the J call TRBJ1-1; perhaps TRBD1 as D (5 bases). CDR1 and CDR2 from the germline V gene are KGHSY and FQNENV. The CDR3 loop spans 15 amino acids. Trimming stripped 4 bases from V and 6 bases from J, with 18 bases between.

This clonotype was detected only a few times. The rearrangement joins TRBV13 to TRBJ1-6; 9 nucleotides align to TRBD1. The V gene's germline CDR1 is PRHDT and CDR2 FYEKMQ (reference sequence). After removal of 2 bases from V and 7 bases from J, the junction contained 15 bases not matched to a gene. The length of the CDR3 is 19 residues. This CDR3 reads CASSLMVDVLGQGNSPLHF. DNA of the CDR3: TGTGCCAGCAGCTTAATGGTGGATGTTTTAGGACAGGGGAATTCACCCCTCCACTTT.

There are many counts of this clonotype. The rearrangement joins TRBV12-5 to TRBJ1-1; 7 bases line up with TRBD1. J gave up 6 bases and V 6 bases, and 10 bases lay outside the gene matches. This CDR3 region has 14 residues. Looked up from germline, CDR1 is LGHNT and CDR2 is FRNRAP. CDR3 bases: TGTGCTAGTGGCGAGGCCCAGGGGGGTGCTGAAGCTTTCTTT. Translation: CASGEAQGGAEAFF.

The chain recombines TRBV5-4 with TRBJ2-3; D uncertain. CDR1 SGHNT and CDR2 YYREEE come from the germline V gene (reference sequence). This CDR3 spans 14 amino acids. V was pared by 0 bases and J by 4 bases, with 9 bases between. The CDR3 here is CASSLDQVADTQYF. CDR3 bases: TGTGCCAGCAGCTTGGACCAAGTCGCAGATACGCAGTATTTT.

V usage is TRBV25-1 and J usage is TRBJ1-1; D gene unclear. The V end lost 6 bases, the J end lost 1 base, and 6 bases lay between the germline ends. The CDR3 runs to 12 residues. CDR1 and CDR2 (germline): MGHDK, SYGVNS. The CDR3 bases are TGTGCCAGCAGGAGCTCGAACACTGAAGCTTTCTTT. Encoded protein: CASRSSNTEAFF.

The sample holds a few counts of this clonotype. The chain is built from TRBV4-1 and TRBJ2-5, with TRBD2 as a possible D gene (5 bases). CDR1 and CDR2 (germline): MGHRA, YSYEKL. This CDR3 is 13 amino acids long. V lost 1 base, J lost 5 bases, and 8 bases lay in between. DNA of the CDR3: TGCGCCAGCAGCCAAGGAGGGCTGGAGACCCAGTACTTC. Protein product: CASSQGGLETQYF.

Notes on this clonotype: One end of the junction fails to match germline, which may point to a read error. The chain has TRBV5-8 and TRBJ2-1; TRBD2 aligns across 9 bases. The CDR3 totals 12 residues. Germline lookup yields CDR1 SGHTS and CDR2 YDEGEE. CDR3 DNA sequence: TGTGCCAGCAGCTTCATTGCCAGCGGGGGGCACTTC. Protein product: CASSFIASGGHF. Drawing the rest from reference TRBV5-8 and TRBJ2-1, the complete variable domain is EAGVTQSPTHLIKTRGQQATLRCSPISGHTSVYWYQQALGLGLQFLLWYDEGEERNRGNFPPRFSGRQFPNYSSELNVNALELEDSALYLCASSFIASGGHFGPGTRLTVL.

The V call is TRBV18, the J call TRBJ2-5; D not certain. V shed 2 bases and J shed 3 bases, with 7 bases lying between them. Germline CDR1 is KGHSH and CDR2 is LQKENI. CDR3 length equals 13 residues. The CDR3 loop reads CASSPRDKETQYF. CDR3 DNA: TGTGCCAGCTCACCAAGGGATAAAGAGACCCAGTACTTC.